These 11 T cell receptor beta chains were all obtained from the same sample, sequenced in a study of blood T cell repertoires in COVID-19. Clones were sequenced by immunoSEQ multiplex PCR, and TCRdb holds only the in-frame ones, with some missing. The sample includes 200,000 to 250,000 clones, 65% to 90% of them seen just once. Sequencing was performed on PBMCs or T cells enriched from blood (not recorded which). The receptors stem from a woman aged 40 to 50 with acute COVID-19.

This chain connects TRBV24-1 to TRBJ1-1; D gene ambiguous. In germline, CDR1 is KGHDR, CDR2 SFDVKD. The germline V and J ends were trimmed by 5 bases and 5 bases, with 11 bases remaining between them. The CDR3 covers 13 residues. Written as DNA, the CDR3 is TGTGCCACCAGTGCCTTTCCGGGGACTGAAGCTTTCTTT. Protein: CATSAFPGTEAFF.

The J gene is TRBJ1-6, the V gene TRBV30; 10 nucleotides align to TRBD1. The CDR3 spans 16 residues. Germline-derived CDR1 and CDR2 are GTSNPN and SVGIG (reference sequence). The junction had 6 bases not matched to a gene; V was cut back by 0 bases and J by 7 bases. CDR3 nucleotide sequence: TGTGCCTGGAGTGTGGGACAGGGGCTACAAAATTCACCCCTCCACTTT. It codes for CAWSVGQGLQNSPLHF.

The chain couples TRBV28 to TRBJ1-2; D is undetermined. Germline V lookup: CDR1 MDHEN, CDR2 SYDVKM. CDR3 length equals 16 residues. Trimming cost V 3 bases and J 3 bases, with 17 bases left between them. The CDR3 protein is CASSFGAAAVYYGYTF. The CDR3 DNA follows: TGTGCCAGCAGTTTTGGTGCAGCGGCAGTATACTATGGCTACACCTTC.

This clone was recorded once. The CDR3 region has the DNA TGTGCCAGCAGTTCAGGGGAGAGTAGGCCCCAGCATTTT. Translation gives CASSSGESRPQHF. This sequence joins TRBV12-3 or TRBV12-4 and TRBJ1-5; a weak D match, TRBD1 (6 bases). V was pared by 4 bases and J by 9 bases, with 13 bases between. The CDR3 consists of 13 residues.

The gene calls are TRBV6-5 and TRBJ1-2; no firm D call. The CDR3 totals 14 residues. V was pared by 2 bases and J by 8 bases, with 15 bases between. Germline CDR1 MNHEY, CDR2 SVGAGI. In DNA, the CDR3 is TGTGCCAGCAGTTACAACTACCGGGAGGGAGGCTACACCTTC. Protein sequence: CASSYNYREGGYTF.

The chain uses TRBV18 and TRBJ2-7; 15 positions agree with TRBD2. Germline V lookup: CDR1 KGHSH, CDR2 LQKENI. J gave up 3 bases and V 0 bases, and 0 bases lay outside the gene matches. The CDR3 runs 16 residues. CDR3 coding DNA: TGTGCCAGCTCACCACCGGGACTAGCGGGAGGCTACGAGCAGTACTTC. It specifies CASSPPGLAGGYEQYF.

The chain links TRBV28 to TRBJ1-5; D is perhaps TRBD1 (5 bases). The CDR3 consists of 15 residues. CDR1 MDHEN and CDR2 SYDVKM come from the germline V gene. Trimming pared 6 bases from V and 2 bases from J, leaving 14 bases between. The CDR3 DNA is TGTGCCAGCAGGCGGGGGGGAGGGCGCAATCAGCCCCAGCATTTT. Translated, it gives CASRRGGGRNQPQHF.

This clone was observed a single time. V usage is TRBV28 and J usage is TRBJ2-7; 9 nucleotides agree with TRBD1. Germline CDR1 reads MDHEN; CDR2 reads SYDVKM. J was trimmed by 2 bases and V by 7 bases; bases with no gene match: 6. The CDR3 length is 14 residues. CDR3 in amino acids: CASNRQGDTYEQYF. The CDR3, as DNA: TGTGCCAGCAACCGACAGGGGGACACCTACGAGCAGTACTTC.

This chain connects TRBV9 to TRBJ2-1; D is possibly TRBD2 (5 bases). Between the trimmed V and J ends, which lost 3 bases and 9 bases, there was a span of 10 bases. From germline, CDR1 is SGDLS and CDR2 YYNGEE. The CDR3 loop spans 12 amino acids. CDR3 sequence: CASSARGREQFF. The CDR3, as DNA: TGTGCCAGCAGCGCCAGAGGGCGTGAGCAGTTCTTC. Based on the CDR3 plus reference TRBV9 and TRBJ2-1, the full variable domain is DSGVTQTPKHLITATGQRVTLRCSPRSGDLSVYWYQQSLDQGLQFLIQYYNGEERAKGNILERFSAQQFPDLHSELNLSSLELGDSALYFCASSARGREQFFGPGTRLTVL.

The J gene is TRBJ1-2, the V gene TRBV18; perhaps TRBD1 as D (6 bases). CDR1 is KGHSH, CDR2 LQKENI, per germline. There are 15 residues in the CDR3. The V end was cut by 3 bases, the J end by 8 bases, with 19 bases between. CDR3 amino acids: CASSPNLQGSEGYTF. The CDR3 DNA reads TGTGCCAGCTCACCTAATTTACAGGGCAGCGAGGGCTACACCTTC.

This clone was picked up a small number of times. The chain carries TRBV3-1 (or the pseudogene TRBV3-2) and TRBJ2-2; D is unclear. The CDR3 covers 13 residues. Trimming cost V 1 base and J 5 bases, with 5 bases left between them. The germline V gene has CDR1 LGHDT and CDR2 YNNKEL (reference sequence). The chain's CDR3 is CASSQGRTGELFF. CDR3 nucleotide sequence: TGTGCCAGCAGCCAAGGCCGGACCGGGGAGCTGTTTTTT.